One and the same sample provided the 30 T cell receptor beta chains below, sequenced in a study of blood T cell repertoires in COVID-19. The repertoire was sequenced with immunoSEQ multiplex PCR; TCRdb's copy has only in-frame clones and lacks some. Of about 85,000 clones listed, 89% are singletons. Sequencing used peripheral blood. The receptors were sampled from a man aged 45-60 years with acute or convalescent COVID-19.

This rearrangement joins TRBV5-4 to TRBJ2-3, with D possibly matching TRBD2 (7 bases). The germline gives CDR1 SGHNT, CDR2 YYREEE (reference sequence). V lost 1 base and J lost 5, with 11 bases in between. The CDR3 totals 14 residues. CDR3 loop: CASSLSGGQDTQYF. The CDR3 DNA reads TGTGCCAGCAGCTTGTCCGGGGGGCAAGATACGCAGTATTTT.

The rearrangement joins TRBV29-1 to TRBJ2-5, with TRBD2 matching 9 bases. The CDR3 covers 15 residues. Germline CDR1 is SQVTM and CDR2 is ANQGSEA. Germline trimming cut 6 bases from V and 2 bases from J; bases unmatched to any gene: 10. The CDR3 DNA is TGCAGCGTCAGTCCTAGCGGGGTTACGCAAGAGACCCAGTACTTC. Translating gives CSVSPSGVTQETQYF.

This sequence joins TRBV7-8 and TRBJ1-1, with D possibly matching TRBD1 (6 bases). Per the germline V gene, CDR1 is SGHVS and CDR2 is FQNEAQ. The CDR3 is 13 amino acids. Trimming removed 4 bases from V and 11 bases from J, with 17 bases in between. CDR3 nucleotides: TGTGCCAGCAGCTCCCTACAGGGCCTAGGGGCTTTCTTT. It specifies CASSSLQGLGAFF.

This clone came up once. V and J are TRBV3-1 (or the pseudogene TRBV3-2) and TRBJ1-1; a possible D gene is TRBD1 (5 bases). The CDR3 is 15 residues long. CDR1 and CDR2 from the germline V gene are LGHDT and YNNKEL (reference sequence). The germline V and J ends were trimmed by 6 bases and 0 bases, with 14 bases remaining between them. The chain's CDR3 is CASRPRDRLNTEAFF. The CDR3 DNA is TGTGCCAGCAGGCCTAGAGACAGATTGAACACTGAAGCTTTCTTT.

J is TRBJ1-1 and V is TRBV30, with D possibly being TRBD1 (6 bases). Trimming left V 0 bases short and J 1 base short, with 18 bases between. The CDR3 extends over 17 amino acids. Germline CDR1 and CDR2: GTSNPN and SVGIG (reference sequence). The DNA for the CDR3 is TGTGCCTGGAGTGTAAACATCCTAAGGACAGCGAACACTGAAGCTTTCTTT. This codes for CAWSVNILRTANTEAFF. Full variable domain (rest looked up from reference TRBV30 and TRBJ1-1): SQTIHQWPATLVQPVGSPLSLECTVEGTSNPNLYWYRQAAGRGLQLLFYSVGIGQISSEVPQNLSASRPQDRQFILSSKKLLLSDSGFYLCAWSVNILRTANTEAFFGQGTRLTVV.

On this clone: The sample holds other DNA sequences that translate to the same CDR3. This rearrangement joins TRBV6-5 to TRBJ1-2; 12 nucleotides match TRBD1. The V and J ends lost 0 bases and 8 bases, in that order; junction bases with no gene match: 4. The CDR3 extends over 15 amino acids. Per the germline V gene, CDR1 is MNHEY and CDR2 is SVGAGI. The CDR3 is CASSYSGQGARGYTF. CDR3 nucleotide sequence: TGTGCCAGCAGTTACTCGGGACAGGGGGCGCGCGGCTACACCTTC.

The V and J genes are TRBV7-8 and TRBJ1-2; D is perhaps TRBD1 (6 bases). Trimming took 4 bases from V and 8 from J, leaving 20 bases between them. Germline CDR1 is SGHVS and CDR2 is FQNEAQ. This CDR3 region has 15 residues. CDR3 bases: TGTGCCAGCAGCTCCTCGGACAGAGCAATGGGGGGCTACACCTTC. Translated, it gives CASSSSDRAMGGYTF.

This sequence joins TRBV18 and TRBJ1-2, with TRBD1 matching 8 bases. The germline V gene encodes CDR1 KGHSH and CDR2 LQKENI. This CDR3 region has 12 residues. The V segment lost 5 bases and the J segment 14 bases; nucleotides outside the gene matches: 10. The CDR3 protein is CASSGQGPPFTF. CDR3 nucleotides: TGTGCCAGCTCAGGACAGGGACCTCCTTTTACCTTC.

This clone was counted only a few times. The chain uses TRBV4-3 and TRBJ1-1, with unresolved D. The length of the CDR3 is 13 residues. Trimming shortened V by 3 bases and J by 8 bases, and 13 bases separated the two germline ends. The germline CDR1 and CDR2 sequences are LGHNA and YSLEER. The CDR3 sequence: CASSHPGTAEAFF. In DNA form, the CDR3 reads TGCGCCAGCAGCCACCCGGGAACGGCCGAAGCTTTCTTT.

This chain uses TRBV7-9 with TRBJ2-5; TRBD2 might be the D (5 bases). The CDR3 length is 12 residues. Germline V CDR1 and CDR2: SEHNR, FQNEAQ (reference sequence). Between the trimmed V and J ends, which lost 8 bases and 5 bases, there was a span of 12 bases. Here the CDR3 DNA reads TGTGCCAGCGGGGAGTCCCGGGAGACCCAGTACTTC. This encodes CASGESRETQYF. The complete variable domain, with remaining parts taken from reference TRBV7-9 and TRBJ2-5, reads DTGVSQNPRHKITKRGQNVTFRCDPISEHNRLYWYRQTLGQGPEFLTYFQNEAQLEKSRLLSDRFSAERPKGSFSTLEIQRTEQGDSAMYLCASGESRETQYFGPGTRLLVL.

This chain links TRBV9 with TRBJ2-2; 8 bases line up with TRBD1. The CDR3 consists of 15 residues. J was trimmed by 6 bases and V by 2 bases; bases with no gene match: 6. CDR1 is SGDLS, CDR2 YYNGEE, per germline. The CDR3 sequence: CASSVTAGGAGELFF. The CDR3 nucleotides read TGTGCCAGCAGCGTTACGGCAGGGGGCGCCGGGGAGCTGTTTTTT.

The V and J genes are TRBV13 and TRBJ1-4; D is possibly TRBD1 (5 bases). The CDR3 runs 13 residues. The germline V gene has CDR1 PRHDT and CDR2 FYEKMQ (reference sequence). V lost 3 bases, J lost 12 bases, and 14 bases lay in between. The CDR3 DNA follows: TGTGCCAGCAGCTTGGGGGGTTTTAGCGAACTGTTTTTT. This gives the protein CASSLGGFSELFF.

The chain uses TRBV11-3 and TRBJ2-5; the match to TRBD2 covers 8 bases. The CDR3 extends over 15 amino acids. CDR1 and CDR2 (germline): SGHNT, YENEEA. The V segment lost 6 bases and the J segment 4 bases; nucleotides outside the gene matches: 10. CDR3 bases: TGTGCCAGCAGTTTAACGGGGGGGGGTGGAGAGACCCAGTACTTC. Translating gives CASSLTGGGGETQYF.

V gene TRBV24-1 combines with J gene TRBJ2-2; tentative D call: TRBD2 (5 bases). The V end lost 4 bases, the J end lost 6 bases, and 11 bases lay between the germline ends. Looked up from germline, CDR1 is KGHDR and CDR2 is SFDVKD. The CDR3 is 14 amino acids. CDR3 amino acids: CATSDPGSPGELFF. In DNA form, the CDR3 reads TGTGCCACCAGTGACCCGGGAAGTCCCGGGGAGCTGTTTTTT.

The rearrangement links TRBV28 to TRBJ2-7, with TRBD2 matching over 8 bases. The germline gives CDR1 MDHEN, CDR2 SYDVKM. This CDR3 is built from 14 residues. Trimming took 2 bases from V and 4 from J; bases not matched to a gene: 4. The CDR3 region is CASSLGTRYYEQYF. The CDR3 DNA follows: TGTGCCAGCAGTTTAGGGACTAGGTATTACGAGCAGTACTTC.

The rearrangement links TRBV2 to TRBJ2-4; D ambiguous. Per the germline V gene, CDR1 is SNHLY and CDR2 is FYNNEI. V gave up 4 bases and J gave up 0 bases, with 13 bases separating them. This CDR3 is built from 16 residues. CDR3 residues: CASSVQLPIAKNIQYF. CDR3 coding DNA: TGTGCCAGCAGTGTTCAACTGCCCATAGCCAAAAACATTCAGTACTTC. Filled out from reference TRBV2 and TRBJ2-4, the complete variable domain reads EPEVTQTPSHQVTQMGQEVILRCVPISNHLYFYWYRQILGQKVEFLVSFYNNEISEKSEIFDDQFSVERPDGSNFTLKIRSTKLEDSAMYFCASSVQLPIAKNIQYFGAGTRLSVL.

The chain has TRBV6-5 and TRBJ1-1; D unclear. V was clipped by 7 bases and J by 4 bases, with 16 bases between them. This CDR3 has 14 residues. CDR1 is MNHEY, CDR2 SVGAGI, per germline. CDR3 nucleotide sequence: TGTGCCAGCAACTCCGGGTACGGCGGCACTGAAGCTTTCTTT. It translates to CASNSGYGGTEAFF.

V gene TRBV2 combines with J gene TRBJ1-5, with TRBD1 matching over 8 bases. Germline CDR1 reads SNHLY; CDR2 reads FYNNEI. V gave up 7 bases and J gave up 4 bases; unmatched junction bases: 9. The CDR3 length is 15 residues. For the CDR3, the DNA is TGTGCCAGCATGACCGACAGGGGTCTAAATCAGCCCCAGCATTTT. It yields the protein CASMTDRGLNQPQHF.

The chain's CDR3 is CASSKTVEPKYQETQYF. Here the CDR3 DNA reads TGTGCCAGCAGCAAAACGGTAGAGCCCAAATACCAAGAGACCCAGTACTTC. The chain recombines TRBV21-1 with TRBJ2-5; the tabulated D call, TRBD2, remains unverified against the DNA. TRBV21-1 is a listed pseudogene. The CDR3 spans 17 residues.

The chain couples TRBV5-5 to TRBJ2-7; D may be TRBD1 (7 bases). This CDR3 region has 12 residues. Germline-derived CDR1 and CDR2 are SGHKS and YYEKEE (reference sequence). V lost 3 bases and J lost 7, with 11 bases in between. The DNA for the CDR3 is TGTGCCAGCAGCTGGGCAGGGGGGGAGCAGTACGTC. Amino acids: CASSWAGGEQYV.

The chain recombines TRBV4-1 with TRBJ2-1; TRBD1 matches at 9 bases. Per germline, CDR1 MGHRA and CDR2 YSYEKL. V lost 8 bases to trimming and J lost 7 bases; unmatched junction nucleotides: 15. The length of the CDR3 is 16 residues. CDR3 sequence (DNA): TGCGCCAGCCGTATGGCACCTTACAGGGGGCAGAATGAGCAGTTCTTC. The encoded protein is CASRMAPYRGQNEQFF.

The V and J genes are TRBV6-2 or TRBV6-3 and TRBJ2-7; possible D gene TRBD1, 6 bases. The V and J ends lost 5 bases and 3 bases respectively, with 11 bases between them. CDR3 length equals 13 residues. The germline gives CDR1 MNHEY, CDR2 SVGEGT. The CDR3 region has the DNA TGTGCCAGCAGTGGGGACACCGACTACGAGCAGTACGTC. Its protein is CASSGDTDYEQYV.

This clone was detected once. CDR3 residues: CATQQGLASGNTIYF. DNA of the CDR3: TGTGCCACCCAACAGGGATTAGCATCTGGAAACACCATATATTTT. The V call is TRBV19, the J call TRBJ1-3; D is possibly TRBD1 (6 bases). V lost 10 bases to trimming and J lost 1 base, with 17 bases between them. The CDR3 sequence is 15 residues long. Germline V lookup: CDR1 LNHDA, CDR2 SQIVND (reference sequence).

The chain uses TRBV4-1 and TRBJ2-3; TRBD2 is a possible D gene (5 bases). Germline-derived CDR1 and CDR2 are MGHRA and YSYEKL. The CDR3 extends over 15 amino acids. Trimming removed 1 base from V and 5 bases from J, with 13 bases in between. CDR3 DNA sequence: TGCGCCAGCAGCCAAGTGAGCCGGGAACGAGATACGCAGTATTTT. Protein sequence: CASSQVSRERDTQYF.

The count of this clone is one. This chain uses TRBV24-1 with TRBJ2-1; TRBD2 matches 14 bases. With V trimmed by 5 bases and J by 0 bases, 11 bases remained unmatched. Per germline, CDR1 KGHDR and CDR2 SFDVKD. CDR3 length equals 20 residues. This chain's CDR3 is CATSATPGTSGSLSYNEQFF. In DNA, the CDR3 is TGTGCCACCAGTGCTACCCCCGGGACTAGCGGGAGTCTCTCCTACAATGAGCAGTTCTTC.

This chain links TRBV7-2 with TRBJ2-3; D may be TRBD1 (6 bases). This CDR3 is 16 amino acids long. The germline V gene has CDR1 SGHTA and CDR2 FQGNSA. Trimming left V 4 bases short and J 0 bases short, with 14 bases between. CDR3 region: CASSSLGGGSTDTQYF. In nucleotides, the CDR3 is TGTGCCAGCAGCTCGTTAGGGGGTGGTAGCACAGATACGCAGTATTTT.

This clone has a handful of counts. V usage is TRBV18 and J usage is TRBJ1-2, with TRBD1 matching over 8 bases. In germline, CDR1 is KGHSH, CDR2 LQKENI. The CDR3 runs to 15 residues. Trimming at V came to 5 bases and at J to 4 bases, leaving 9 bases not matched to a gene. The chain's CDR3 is CASSSDRAQFYGYTF. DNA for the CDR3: TGTGCCAGCTCATCGGACAGGGCCCAATTCTATGGCTACACCTTC.

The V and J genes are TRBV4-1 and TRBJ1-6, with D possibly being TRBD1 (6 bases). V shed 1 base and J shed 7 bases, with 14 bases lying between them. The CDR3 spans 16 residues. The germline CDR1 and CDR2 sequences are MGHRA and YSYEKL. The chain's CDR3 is CASSQVGLGANSPLHF. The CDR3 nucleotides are TGCGCCAGCAGCCAAGTTGGGTTGGGGGCAAATTCACCCCTCCACTTT.

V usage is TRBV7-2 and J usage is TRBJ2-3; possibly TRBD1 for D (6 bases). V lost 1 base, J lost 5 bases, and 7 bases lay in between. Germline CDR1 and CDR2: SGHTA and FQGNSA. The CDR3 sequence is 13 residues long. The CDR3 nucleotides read TGTGCCAGCAGCTTAGTAGGGGGAGATACGCAGTATTTT. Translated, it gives CASSLVGGDTQYF.

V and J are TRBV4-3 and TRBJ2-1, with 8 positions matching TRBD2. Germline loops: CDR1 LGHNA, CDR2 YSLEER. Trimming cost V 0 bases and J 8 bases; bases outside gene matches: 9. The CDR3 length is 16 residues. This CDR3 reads CASSQEPGGGGDEQFF. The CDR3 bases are TGCGCCAGCAGCCAAGAACCGGGAGGGGGGGGCGATGAGCAGTTCTTC.